One T cell receptor (beta chain) is described in this entry. The target antigen is unknown. These data belong to a study of PD-L1 blockade in urothelial cancer. Study information: Male patients with bladder-origin urothelial cancer numbered about 90% of the roughly 29. Before enrollment, 0 to 3 chemotherapy regimens had been given to patients. General study points: Enhanced expansion of tumor-associated blood clones at 3 weeks characterized durable-benefit patients.

Sequenced by immunoSEQ multiplex PCR; TCRdb stores in-frame clones only, minus some. The table lists over 70,000 clones, 83% of them singletons. The time point here: peripheral blood 6 weeks after treatment start. The material was PBMCs, obtained around atezolizumab (anti-PD-L1) treatment. The sequence was collected from a man aged 65-85 years with urothelial cancer.

CDR3 in amino acids: CASGLGGGELFF. The CDR3 region has the DNA TGTGCTAGTGGTTTGGGAGGGGGGGAGCTGTTTTTT. V and J are TRBV12-5 and TRBJ2-2; perhaps TRBD2 as D (5 bases). V was trimmed by 1 base and J by 8 bases, leaving 5 bases between them. Germline assignment: CDR1 LGHNT and CDR2 FRNRAP. This CDR3 is 12 amino acids long.